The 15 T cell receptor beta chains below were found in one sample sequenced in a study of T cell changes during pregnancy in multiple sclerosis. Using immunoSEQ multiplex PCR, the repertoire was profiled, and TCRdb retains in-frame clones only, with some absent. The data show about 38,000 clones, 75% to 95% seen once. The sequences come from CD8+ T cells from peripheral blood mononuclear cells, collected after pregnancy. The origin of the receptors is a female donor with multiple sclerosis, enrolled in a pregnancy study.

CDR3 sequence reads: CASSLRGTAHQPQHF. As DNA, the CDR3 is TGTGCCAGCAGCTTGAGGGGGACAGCTCACCAGCCCCAGCATTTT. This chain links TRBV5-6 with TRBJ1-5; 7 bases agree with TRBD1. V trimming: 1 base; J trimming: 7 bases; junction bases outside the gene matches: 8. This CDR3 is built from 15 residues. Germline V lookup: CDR1 SGHDT, CDR2 YYEEEE.

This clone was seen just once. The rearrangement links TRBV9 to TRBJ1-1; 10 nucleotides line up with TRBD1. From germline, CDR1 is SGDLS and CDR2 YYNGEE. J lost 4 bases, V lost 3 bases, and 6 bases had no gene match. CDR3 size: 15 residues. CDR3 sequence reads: CASSETGGSGTEAFF. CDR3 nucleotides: TGTGCCAGCAGCGAGACAGGGGGCTCAGGCACTGAAGCTTTCTTT.

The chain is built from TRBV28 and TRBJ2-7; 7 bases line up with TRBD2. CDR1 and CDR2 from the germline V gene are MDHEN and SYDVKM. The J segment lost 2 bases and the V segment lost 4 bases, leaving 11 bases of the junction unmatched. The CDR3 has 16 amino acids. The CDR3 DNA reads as TGTGCCAGCAGTTCGCCCGGGACTACCCCAGCCTACGAGCAGTACTTC. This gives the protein CASSSPGTTPAYEQYF. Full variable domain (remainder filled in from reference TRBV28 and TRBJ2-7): DVKVTQSSRYLVKRTGEKVFLECVQDMDHENMFWYRQDPGLGLRLIYFSYDVKMKEKGDIPEGYSVSREKKERFSLILESASTNQTSMYLCASSSPGTTPAYEQYFGPGTRLTVT.

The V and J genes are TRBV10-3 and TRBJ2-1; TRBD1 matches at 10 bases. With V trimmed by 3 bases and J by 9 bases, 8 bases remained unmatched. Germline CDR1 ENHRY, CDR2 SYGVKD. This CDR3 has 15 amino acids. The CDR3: CAISEGTGVGFEQFF. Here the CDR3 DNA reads TGTGCCATCAGTGAAGGGACAGGGGTAGGGTTTGAGCAGTTCTTC.

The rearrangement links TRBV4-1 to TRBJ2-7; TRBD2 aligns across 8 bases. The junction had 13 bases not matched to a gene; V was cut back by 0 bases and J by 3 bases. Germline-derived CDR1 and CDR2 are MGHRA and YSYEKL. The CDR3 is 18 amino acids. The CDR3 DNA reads TGCGCCAGCAGCCAAGAATATGGGAAAGCGGGGGCCCGCTACGAGCAGTACTTC. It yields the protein CASSQEYGKAGARYEQYF.

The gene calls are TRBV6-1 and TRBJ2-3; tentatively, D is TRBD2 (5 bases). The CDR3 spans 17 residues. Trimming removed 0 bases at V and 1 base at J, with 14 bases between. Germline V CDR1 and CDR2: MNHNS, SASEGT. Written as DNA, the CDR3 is TGTGCCAGCAGTGAAGCGAGGGTTACCTCTGGCACAGATACGCAGTATTTT. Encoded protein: CASSEARVTSGTDTQYF.

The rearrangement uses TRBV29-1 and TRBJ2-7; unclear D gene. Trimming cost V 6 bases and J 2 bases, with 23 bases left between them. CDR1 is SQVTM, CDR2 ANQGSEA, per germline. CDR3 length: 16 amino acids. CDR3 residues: CSVETKQVAGPYEQYF. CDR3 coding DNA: TGCAGCGTCGAGACCAAGCAGGTGGCAGGTCCCTACGAGCAGTACTTC.

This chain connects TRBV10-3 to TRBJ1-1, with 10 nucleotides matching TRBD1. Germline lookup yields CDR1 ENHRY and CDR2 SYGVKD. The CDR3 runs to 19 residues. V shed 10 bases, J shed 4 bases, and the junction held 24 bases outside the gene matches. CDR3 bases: TGTGCCACCTACGGACAGGGGGAGAGGAGGCAAGGAGGCGGCACTGAAGCTTTCTTT. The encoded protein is CATYGQGERRQGGGTEAFF.

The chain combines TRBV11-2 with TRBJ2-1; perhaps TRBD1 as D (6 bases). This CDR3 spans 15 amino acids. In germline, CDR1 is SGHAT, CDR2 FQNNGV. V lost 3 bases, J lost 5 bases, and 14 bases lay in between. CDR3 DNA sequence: TGTGCCAGCAGCTTTGTGGGGGCCAAAGACAATGAGCAGTTCTTC. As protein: CASSFVGAKDNEQFF.

CDR3 bases: TGTGCCAGCAGCCAAGAACAGGCGCGGCAAGAGACCCAGTACTTC. It codes for CASSQEQARQETQYF. The chain recombines TRBV4-2 with TRBJ2-5, with a possible D match to TRBD1 (5 bases). The CDR3 extends over 15 amino acids. Trimming left V 0 bases short and J 2 bases short, with 10 bases between. The germline CDR1 and CDR2 sequences are LGHNA and YNFKEQ.

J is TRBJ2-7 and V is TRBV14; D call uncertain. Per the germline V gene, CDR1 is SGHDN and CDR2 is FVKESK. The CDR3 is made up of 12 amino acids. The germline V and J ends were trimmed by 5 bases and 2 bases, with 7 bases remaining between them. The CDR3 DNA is TGTGCCAGCAGCTCCCGGGCCTACGAGCAGTACTTC. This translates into CASSSRAYEQYF.

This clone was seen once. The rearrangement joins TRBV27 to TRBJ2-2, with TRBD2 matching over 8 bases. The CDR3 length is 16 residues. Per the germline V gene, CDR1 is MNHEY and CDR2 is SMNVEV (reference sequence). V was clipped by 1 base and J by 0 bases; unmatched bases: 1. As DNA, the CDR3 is TGTGCCAGCAGTTTATGGGGACTAGCGAACACCGGGGAGCTGTTTTTT. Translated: CASSLWGLANTGELFF.

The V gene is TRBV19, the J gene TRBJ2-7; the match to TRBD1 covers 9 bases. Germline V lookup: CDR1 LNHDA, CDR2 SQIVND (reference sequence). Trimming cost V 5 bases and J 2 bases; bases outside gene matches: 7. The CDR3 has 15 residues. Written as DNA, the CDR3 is TGTGCCAGTAGTGTCGGACAGGGGAGGGCCTACGAGCAGTACTTC. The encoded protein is CASSVGQGRAYEQYF.

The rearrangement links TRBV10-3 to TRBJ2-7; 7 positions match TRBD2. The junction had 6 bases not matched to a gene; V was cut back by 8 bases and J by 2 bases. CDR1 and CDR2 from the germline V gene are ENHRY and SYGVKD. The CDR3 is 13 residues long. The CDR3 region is CAILAESTYEQYF. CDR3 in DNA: TGTGCCATCCTAGCGGAAAGCACCTACGAGCAGTACTTC.

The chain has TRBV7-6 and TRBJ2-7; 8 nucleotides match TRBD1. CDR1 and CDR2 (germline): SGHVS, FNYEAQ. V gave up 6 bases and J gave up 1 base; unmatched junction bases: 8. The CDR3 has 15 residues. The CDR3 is CASSPWTGSSYEQYF. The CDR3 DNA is TGTGCCAGCAGTCCGTGGACAGGGAGTTCCTACGAGCAGTACTTC.